The next 23 T cell receptor beta chains were all read from a single sample in a study of technical replicates of blood from several donors. Using immunoSEQ multiplex PCR, the repertoire was profiled, and TCRdb retains in-frame clones only, with some absent. Among about 12,000 clones listed, 93% were seen once. Sequencing was performed on PBMCs. These receptors were collected from a human donor in good health.

This chain uses TRBV28 with TRBJ1-2, with 7 nucleotides matching TRBD1. The germline V gene encodes CDR1 MDHEN and CDR2 SYDVKM. This CDR3 is built from 14 residues. Losses at the gene ends were 3 bases for V and 7 bases for J; bases not matched to a gene: 8. The CDR3 coding sequence is TGTGCCAGCAGTTTGGCGACAGGGTCGGCTGGCTACACCTTC. Its protein is CASSLATGSAGYTF.

In its sample, this clone was seen a few times. The rearrangement joins TRBV5-8 to TRBJ1-3; no clear D gene. Germline V lookup: CDR1 SGHTS, CDR2 YDEGEE. CDR3 length equals 13 residues. V lost 0 bases to trimming and J lost 5 bases, with 6 bases between them. This CDR3 is CASSLAQRNTIYF. Here the CDR3 DNA reads TGTGCCAGCAGCTTGGCACAGCGAAACACCATATATTTT.

This rearrangement joins TRBV19 to TRBJ1-5, with 10 nucleotides matching TRBD1. Losses at the gene ends were 6 bases for V and 0 bases for J; bases not matched to a gene: 14. The germline V gene has CDR1 LNHDA and CDR2 SQIVND (reference sequence). This CDR3 is 19 amino acids long. The CDR3 DNA is TGTGCCAGTAGACCTCCTGCCGGGACAGGGGTAAATAGCAATCAGCCCCAGCATTTT. Its translation: CASRPPAGTGVNSNQPQHF.

The V gene is TRBV7-9, the J gene TRBJ2-7, with D perhaps TRBD1 (5 bases). V lost 8 bases and J lost 2, with 22 bases in between. The CDR3 runs to 16 residues. Germline loops: CDR1 SEHNR, CDR2 FQNEAQ (reference sequence). The CDR3 here is CASGLGVGRMTYEQYF. Here the CDR3 DNA reads TGTGCCAGCGGCCTAGGTGTGGGGCGAATGACCTACGAGCAGTACTTC.

The J gene is TRBJ1-5, the V gene TRBV2; the D gene is possibly TRBD1 (6 bases). Trimming pared 2 bases from V and 4 bases from J, leaving 12 bases between. Per the germline V gene, CDR1 is SNHLY and CDR2 is FYNNEI. The CDR3 runs 15 residues. The DNA for the CDR3 is TGTGCCAGCAGTGAAAGGGGGTGGGAAAATCAGCCCCAGCATTTT. It is translated as CASSERGWENQPQHF.

A remark on this clone: At one of its ends the junction is not consistent with the germline gene, which may arise from a read error. V usage is TRBV6-6 and J usage is TRBJ2-7; D unclear. Germline V gene lookup returns CDR1 MNHNY and CDR2 SVGAGI (reference sequence). The CDR3 is 12 amino acids. CDR3 coding DNA: TGTGCCAGCAGTTACTCGGGTATGAGCGTGAGTTTC. It specifies CASSYSGMSVSF.

The chain joins TRBV18 to TRBJ1-5, with TRBD1 matching 8 bases. The CDR3 covers 13 residues. V lost 5 bases to trimming and J lost 5 bases; unmatched junction nucleotides: 2. In germline, CDR1 is KGHSH, CDR2 LQKENI. CDR3 sequence reads: CASSGQGDQPQHF. CDR3 sequence (DNA): TGTGCCAGCTCAGGACAGGGTGATCAGCCCCAGCATTTT.

A single count supports this clone. The CDR3 loop reads CSVGEAGTQYF. CDR3 DNA sequence: TGCAGCGTTGGGGAAGCGGGGACCCAGTACTTC. The V call is TRBV29-1, the J call TRBJ2-5; a possible D gene is TRBD2 (6 bases). Germline loops: CDR1 SQVTM, CDR2 ANQGSEA. The V end lost 4 bases, the J end lost 7 bases, and 10 bases lay between the germline ends. The CDR3 covers 11 residues.

The V call is TRBV6-5, the J call TRBJ1-1; no reliable D call. The CDR3 has 14 amino acids. Germline loops: CDR1 MNHEY, CDR2 SVGAGI. Trimming removed 3 bases at V and 4 bases at J, with 12 bases between. The CDR3 bases are TGTGCCAGCAGTTATTCGGAGGGCCTCACTGAAGCTTTCTTT. It codes for CASSYSEGLTEAFF.

V gene TRBV9 combines with J gene TRBJ2-1; 9 nucleotides line up with TRBD2. CDR1 and CDR2 from the germline V gene are SGDLS and YYNGEE. The length of the CDR3 is 14 residues. Germline trimming cut 3 bases from V and 5 bases from J; bases unmatched to any gene: 3. The CDR3 DNA is TGTGCCAGCAGCGAGCGGACTAGCGACAATGAGCAGTTCTTC. Protein sequence: CASSERTSDNEQFF.

The chain couples TRBV7-8 to TRBJ2-7; 7 positions match TRBD1. Germline values: CDR1 SGHVS, CDR2 FQNEAQ. This CDR3 is 13 amino acids long. The trim removed 8 bases at V and 6 bases at J, leaving 10 bases unmatched. CDR3 nucleotides: TGTGCCAGCGGGGAGACAGGGAGTGGCGAGCAGTACTTC. It yields the protein CASGETGSGEQYF.

This chain's CDR3 is CATSRDVWPDTEAFF. The CDR3 DNA reads TGTGCCACCAGCAGAGATGTATGGCCTGACACTGAAGCTTTCTTT. The J gene is TRBJ1-1, the V gene TRBV15; D is ambiguous. V lost 0 bases, J lost 3 bases, and 11 bases lay in between. There are 15 residues in the CDR3. The germline CDR1 and CDR2 sequences are LNHNV and YYDKDF (reference sequence).

V usage is TRBV7-6 and J usage is TRBJ1-1; 9 bases map to TRBD1. The CDR3 runs to 14 residues. Trimming at V came to 5 bases and at J to 1 base, leaving 2 bases not matched to a gene. Germline-derived CDR1 and CDR2 are SGHVS and FNYEAQ. The CDR3 sequence is CASSKGQGNTEAFF. In DNA form, the CDR3 reads TGTGCCAGCAGCAAGGGACAGGGGAACACTGAAGCTTTCTTT. The variable domain in full, completed from reference TRBV7-6 and TRBJ1-1, reads GAGVSQSPRYKVTKRGQDVALRCDPISGHVSLYWYRQALGQGPEFLTYFNYEAQQDKSGLPNDRFSAERPEGSISTLTIQRTEQRDSAMYRCASSKGQGNTEAFFGQGTRLTVV.

The chain joins TRBV27 to TRBJ2-1; a possible D gene is TRBD2 (6 bases). CDR1 is MNHEY, CDR2 SMNVEV, per germline (reference sequence). This CDR3 comprises 15 residues. Trimming removed 7 bases at V and 4 bases at J, with 17 bases between. The DNA for the CDR3 is TGTGCCAGCACCCCCGGGTCGGGGGTGTACAATGAGCAGTTCTTC. This sequence encodes CASTPGSGVYNEQFF.

This rearrangement joins TRBV5-1 to TRBJ1-2; maybe TRBD1 (5 bases). The CDR3 sequence is 15 residues long. Looked up from germline, CDR1 is SGHRS and CDR2 is YFSETQ. Trimming removed 7 bases from V and 8 bases from J, with 24 bases in between. The CDR3 spells CASLITPGLGGGYTF. As DNA, the CDR3 is TGCGCCAGCCTAATCACCCCGGGACTCGGAGGCGGCTACACCTTC.

The chain couples TRBV6-1 to TRBJ2-7; maybe TRBD2 (5 bases). The CDR3 is made up of 13 amino acids. Trimming cost V 8 bases and J 2 bases, with 13 bases left between them. Per the germline V gene, CDR1 is MNHNS and CDR2 is SASEGT. CDR3 coding DNA: TGTGCCAGCTCCCATACTAGGACCTACGAGCAGTACTTC. This encodes CASSHTRTYEQYF.

As DNA, the CDR3 is TGTGCCAGTAGTATAGAAGGACAGGGCCGGCAGCCCCAGCATTTT. This translates into CASSIEGQGRQPQHF. The rearrangement links TRBV19 to TRBJ1-5; 8 bases match TRBD1. Germline trimming cut 0 bases from V and 7 bases from J; bases unmatched to any gene: 5. This CDR3 region has 15 residues. CDR1 and CDR2 from the germline V gene are LNHDA and SQIVND (reference sequence). Together with reference TRBV19 and TRBJ1-5, the CDR3 gives the full variable domain: DGGITQSPKYLFRKEGQNVTLSCEQNLNHDAMYWYRQDPGQGLRLIYYSQIVNDFQKGDIAEGYSVSREKKESFPLTVTSAQKNPTAFYLCASSIEGQGRQPQHFGDGTRLSIL.

V gene TRBV7-9 combines with J gene TRBJ2-5; 9 nucleotides line up with TRBD1. The V gene's germline CDR1 is SEHNR and CDR2 FQNEAQ (reference sequence). This CDR3 comprises 14 residues. V gave up 3 bases and J gave up 5 bases; unmatched junction bases: 4. The DNA of the CDR3 is TGTGCCAGCAGCTTGGGGACAGGGTGGGAGACCCAGTACTTC. It is translated as CASSLGTGWETQYF. Full variable domain (missing parts from reference TRBV7-9 and TRBJ2-5): DTGVSQNPRHKITKRGQNVTFRCDPISEHNRLYWYRQTLGQGPEFLTYFQNEAQLEKSRLLSDRFSAERPKGSFSTLEIQRTEQGDSAMYLCASSLGTGWETQYFGPGTRLLVL.

The chain uses TRBV7-2 and TRBJ1-5; D ambiguous. The CDR3 loop spans 17 amino acids. Germline V gene data show CDR1 as SGHTA and CDR2 as FQGNSA. V lost 1 base to trimming and J lost 4 bases, with 17 bases between them. The CDR3 protein is CTSSLGGAGMGNQPQHF. The DNA for the CDR3 is TGTACCAGCAGCTTAGGAGGAGCGGGAATGGGAAATCAGCCCCAGCATTTT. The variable domain in full, with the rest retrieved from reference TRBV7-2 and TRBJ1-5, is GAGVSQSPSNKVTEKGKDVELRCDPISGHTALYWYRQSLGQGLEFLIYFQGNSAPDKSGLPSDRFSAERTGGSVSTLTIQRTQQEDSAVYLCTSSLGGAGMGNQPQHFGDGTRLSIL.

The V call is TRBV2, the J call TRBJ2-1, with D unclear. Per germline, CDR1 SNHLY and CDR2 FYNNEI. V was clipped by 1 base and J by 9 bases, with 13 bases between them. The CDR3 extends over 14 amino acids. CDR3 nucleotide sequence: TGTGCCAGCAGTGAAGATATTAGCTTTGGTGAGCAGTTCTTC. Translation gives CASSEDISFGEQFF.

This sequence joins TRBV7-9 and TRBJ2-5; 7 bases align to TRBD2. CDR1 and CDR2 from the germline V gene are SEHNR and FQNEAQ (reference sequence). This CDR3 comprises 15 residues. V trimming: 5 bases; J trimming: 4 bases; junction bases outside the gene matches: 10. CDR3: CASSLGYGGGETQYF. In nucleotides, the CDR3 is TGTGCCAGCAGCCTCGGGTATGGGGGGGGAGAGACCCAGTACTTC.

The chain is built from TRBV2 and TRBJ2-2, with 8 bases aligning to TRBD1. The CDR3 length is 14 residues. V was clipped by 7 bases and J by 2 bases; unmatched bases: 3. The V gene's germline CDR1 is SNHLY and CDR2 FYNNEI. The CDR3 region is CASKAGGNTGELFF. The CDR3 DNA reads TGTGCCAGCAAAGCAGGGGGCAACACCGGGGAGCTGTTTTTT.

The chain combines TRBV4-1 with TRBJ2-1, with TRBD2 matching 7 bases. The CDR3 has 17 amino acids. CDR1 MGHRA and CDR2 YSYEKL come from the germline V gene. The junction had 8 bases not matched to a gene; V was cut back by 0 bases and J by 3 bases. CDR3 sequence (DNA): TGCGCCAGCAGCCAAGATCCGGGGACTACTAACTACAATGAGCAGTTCTTC. Its protein is CASSQDPGTTNYNEQFF.